These 25 T cell receptor beta chains were sequenced from one sample in a study of T cell changes during pregnancy in multiple sclerosis. Sequenced by immunoSEQ multiplex PCR; TCRdb stores in-frame clones only, minus some. The sample consists of over 50,000 clones, about 83% of them appearing once. Material: peripheral blood from another person, used as feeder cells. These receptors were obtained from a human donor whose cells served as feeder cells for cultures in a pregnancy study.

The chain carries TRBV6-6 and TRBJ1-1; D is undetermined. The V gene lost 4 bases and the J gene lost 8 bases, with 11 bases spanning the gap. The CDR3 runs 12 residues. Germline CDR1 reads MNHNY; CDR2 reads SVGAGI (reference sequence). The CDR3 nucleotides are TGTGCCAGCAGTTCCGTGATCAGGGAAGCTTTCTTT. Amino acid sequence: CASSSVIREAFF.

The CDR3 DNA reads as TGTGCCAGCAGTGAATGGGAGGGGTCCTACGAGCAGTACTTC. As protein: CASSEWEGSYEQYF. The chain recombines TRBV6-1 with TRBJ2-7; 7 bases fit TRBD2. The V gene end was trimmed by 2 bases and the J gene end by 1 base; junction bases not matched to a gene: 2. Germline loops: CDR1 MNHNS, CDR2 SASEGT. The CDR3 extends over 14 amino acids.

The chain links TRBV4-3 to TRBJ2-7; possible D gene TRBD1, 6 bases. Looked up from germline, CDR1 is LGHNA and CDR2 is YSLEER. This CDR3 has 15 residues. V was cut by 2 bases and J by 4 bases, with 15 bases left in between. CDR3 amino acids: CASSQLGQGPYEQYF. In DNA form, the CDR3 reads TGCGCCAGCAGCCAACTGGGACAAGGGCCATACGAGCAGTACTTC.

This chain links TRBV10-3 with TRBJ1-5; TRBD1 might be the D (5 bases). Per germline, CDR1 ENHRY and CDR2 SYGVKD. The CDR3 contains 16 residues. Between the trimmed V and J ends, which lost 5 bases and 4 bases, there was a span of 18 bases. The CDR3 loop reads CAISKGTVAGNQPQHF. CDR3 nucleotide sequence: TGTGCCATCAGTAAGGGGACGGTGGCTGGGAATCAGCCCCAGCATTTT.

This clone appeared once. The gene calls are TRBV10-3 and TRBJ2-2; tentative D call: TRBD1 (6 bases). V was clipped by 1 base and J by 0 bases, with 9 bases between them. This CDR3 is 16 amino acids long. Germline V gene lookup returns CDR1 ENHRY and CDR2 SYGVKD. CDR3 coding DNA: TGTGCCATCAGTGAGTTGGGACATACGAACACCGGGGAGCTGTTTTTT. Translation: CAISELGHTNTGELFF.

This clone came up once. This chain joins TRBV6-1 and TRBJ1-2; the match to TRBD1 covers 8 bases. This CDR3 region has 16 residues. The germline gives CDR1 MNHNS, CDR2 SASEGT. The V gene end was trimmed by 2 bases and the J gene end by 4 bases; junction bases not matched to a gene: 9. In DNA, the CDR3 is TGTGCCAGCAGTGAAAGGGGAGGACAGGGTCTCTATGGCTACACCTTC. Amino acids: CASSERGGQGLYGYTF.

This chain links TRBV5-3 with TRBJ1-5; D unclear. TRBV5-3 is an open reading frame whose function is uncertain. This CDR3 is built from 16 residues. V was trimmed by 0 bases and J by 2 bases, leaving 12 bases between them. This CDR3 is CARSLVSRPRNQPQHF. The DNA for the CDR3 is TGTGCCAGAAGCTTGGTATCCAGGCCACGCAATCAGCCCCAGCATTTT.

The V call is TRBV2, the J call TRBJ2-1; D is uncertain. Looked up from germline, CDR1 is SNHLY and CDR2 is FYNNEI. V shed 2 bases and J shed 1 base, with 9 bases lying between them. CDR3 size: 15 residues. CDR3 protein: CASSEWAVSYNEQFF. CDR3 DNA: TGTGCCAGCAGTGAATGGGCGGTTTCCTACAATGAGCAGTTCTTC.

V is TRBV28 and J is TRBJ1-6; D ambiguous. V shed 1 base and J shed 9 bases, with 13 bases lying between them. The CDR3 spans 15 residues. Germline V gives CDR1 MDHEN, CDR2 SYDVKM. CDR3 DNA sequence: TGTGCCAGCAGTTTATTGGGAGGCGCCTTTTCACCCCTCCACTTT. Translated, it gives CASSLLGGAFSPLHF.

The V and J genes are TRBV7-8 and TRBJ1-2; D ambiguous. V lost 1 base to trimming and J lost 4 bases, with 16 bases between them. There are 16 residues in the CDR3. Germline V gene lookup returns CDR1 SGHVS and CDR2 FQNEAQ. CDR3 protein: CASSLVLSADGYGYTF. The CDR3 DNA is TGTGCCAGCAGCTTAGTCTTGTCAGCCGACGGCTATGGCTACACCTTC.

The chain has TRBV4-1 and TRBJ1-5; D uncertain. The germline V and J ends were trimmed by 3 bases and 8 bases, with 14 bases remaining between them. The germline gives CDR1 MGHRA, CDR2 YSYEKL. The CDR3 sequence is 14 residues long. The DNA for the CDR3 is TGCGCCAGCAGCCAGGGCCGGGTTGGAAAGCCCCAGCATTTT. This codes for CASSQGRVGKPQHF.

The chain has TRBV9 and TRBJ1-1; maybe TRBD1 (5 bases). The CDR3 loop spans 15 amino acids. CDR1 is SGDLS, CDR2 YYNGEE, per germline. The V end was cut by 0 bases, the J end by 0 bases, with 9 bases between. The CDR3 coding sequence is TGTGCCAGCAGCGTAGAGCCAGGGCTGAACACTGAAGCTTTCTTT. Its translation: CASSVEPGLNTEAFF. Full variable domain (rest looked up from reference TRBV9 and TRBJ1-1): DSGVTQTPKHLITATGQRVTLRCSPRSGDLSVYWYQQSLDQGLQFLIQYYNGEERAKGNILERFSAQQFPDLHSELNLSSLELGDSALYFCASSVEPGLNTEAFFGQGTRLTVV.

The chain has TRBV11-2 and TRBJ2-3; no clear D gene. The CDR3 has 13 residues. V dropped 3 bases and J dropped 4 bases, with 8 bases sitting between them. Germline V gene data show CDR1 as SGHAT and CDR2 as FQNNGV. The CDR3 sequence is CASSFSPPDTQYF. Written as DNA, the CDR3 is TGTGCCAGCAGCTTTTCCCCCCCAGATACGCAGTATTTT.

The chain couples TRBV7-9 to TRBJ2-2; D unresolved. From germline, CDR1 is SEHNR and CDR2 FQNEAQ (reference sequence). This CDR3 has 14 residues. V was shortened by 11 bases and J by 1 base, with 14 bases between the two germline ends. CDR3 residues: CAPTGNLNTGELFF. The CDR3 coding sequence is TGTGCCCCGACCGGCAACTTGAACACCGGGGAGCTGTTTTTT.

V gene TRBV10-2 combines with J gene TRBJ1-1; D unclear. V lost 3 bases and J 2 bases, leaving 1 base between the germline ends. The germline CDR1 and CDR2 sequences are WSHSY and SAAADI. This CDR3 spans 11 amino acids. CDR3 bases: TGCGCCAGCAGTGATAACACTGAAGCTTTCTTT. It specifies CASSDNTEAFF.

V is TRBV5-1 and J is TRBJ2-3; 7 positions agree with TRBD1. V shed 1 base and J 4 bases; nucleotides not matched to a gene: 18. Germline CDR1 and CDR2: SGHRS and YFSETQ. This CDR3 comprises 19 residues. In DNA form, the CDR3 reads TGCGCCAGCAGCTTGAAGGACAGGTTACTTGATTCTCGGGCAGATACGCAGTATTTT. Protein sequence: CASSLKDRLLDSRADTQYF.

The V call is TRBV18, the J call TRBJ2-5, with a possible D match to TRBD2 (5 bases). CDR1 and CDR2 (germline): KGHSH, LQKENI. The germline V and J ends were trimmed by 0 bases and 3 bases, with 14 bases remaining between them. The CDR3 totals 16 residues. The CDR3 DNA follows: TGTGCCAGCTCACCACCGTCGGGGAGTGTTAAAGAGACCCAGTACTTC. It codes for CASSPPSGSVKETQYF.

The V call is TRBV6-5, the J call TRBJ1-2; no definite D call. The germline gives CDR1 MNHEY, CDR2 SVGAGI. V was clipped by 6 bases and J by 7 bases, with 21 bases between them. The CDR3 is 15 residues long. The CDR3 bases are TGTGCCAGCAGCTTACTCGAAAATAGCAGAGGTGGCTACACCTTC. It specifies CASSLLENSRGGYTF.

The chain employs TRBV5-1 and TRBJ1-1; possibly TRBD1 for D (5 bases). Trimming cost V 7 bases and J 5 bases, with 18 bases left between them. Germline values: CDR1 SGHRS, CDR2 YFSETQ. The CDR3 has 14 amino acids. CDR3 DNA sequence: TGCGCCAGCCAAGACCCGGGGGTGAGGACTGAAGCTTTCTTT. This encodes CASQDPGVRTEAFF. Full variable domain (remainder filled in from reference TRBV5-1 and TRBJ1-1): KAGVTQTPRYLIKTRGQQVTLSCSPISGHRSVSWYQQTPGQGLQFLFEYFSETQRNKGNFPGRFSGRQFSNSRSEMNVSTLELGDSALYLCASQDPGVRTEAFFGQGTRLTVV.

The chain uses TRBV9 and TRBJ1-4; D gene uncertain. Germline CDR1 and CDR2: SGDLS and YYNGEE. The CDR3 sequence is 16 residues long. V was shortened by 4 bases and J by 8 bases, with 21 bases between the two germline ends. The CDR3 protein is CASSQNVLATGEKLFF. In nucleotides, the CDR3 is TGTGCCAGCAGCCAAAATGTGCTGGCGACCGGGGAAAAACTGTTTTTT.

This clone came up once. The J gene is TRBJ1-1, the V gene TRBV5-1, with TRBD1 matching over 8 bases. In germline, CDR1 is SGHRS, CDR2 YFSETQ. V gave up 5 bases and J gave up 5 bases; unmatched junction bases: 5. The CDR3 totals 13 residues. The DNA of the CDR3 is TGCGCCAGCAGATCACAGGGGGGGACTGAAGCTTTCTTT. Translation gives CASRSQGGTEAFF.

The chain employs TRBV14 and TRBJ1-1, with D unresolved. V was trimmed by 2 bases and J by 4 bases, leaving 8 bases between them. CDR3 size: 13 residues. CDR1 is SGHDN, CDR2 FVKESK, per germline. CDR3 in DNA: TGTGCCAGCAGCCAAACCCGGGCCACTGAAGCTTTCTTT. Amino acid sequence: CASSQTRATEAFF.

This chain links TRBV15 with TRBJ2-2; 8 bases match TRBD1. The CDR3 extends over 16 amino acids. Germline CDR1 and CDR2: LNHNV and YYDKDF (reference sequence). V gave up 5 bases and J gave up 7 bases; unmatched junction bases: 12. CDR3 protein: CATSGAIGQGYGELFF. CDR3 coding DNA: TGTGCCACCAGCGGAGCGATAGGACAGGGCTACGGGGAGCTGTTTTTT. The full variable domain, rest sourced from reference TRBV15 and TRBJ2-2, is DAMVIQNPRYQVTQFGKPVTLSCSQTLNHNVMYWYQQKSSQAPKLLFHYYDKDFNNEADTPDNFQSRRPNTSFCFLDIRSPGLGDTAMYLCATSGAIGQGYGELFFGEGSRLTVL.

The chain combines TRBV12-5 with TRBJ2-2, with TRBD1 identical over 7 bases. J was trimmed by 6 bases and V by 1 base; bases with no gene match: 14. In germline, CDR1 is LGHNT, CDR2 FRNRAP. The CDR3 consists of 18 residues. CDR3 residues: CASGLAIQPGQQAGELFF. CDR3 in DNA: TGTGCTAGTGGTTTGGCAATTCAACCGGGACAGCAGGCCGGGGAGCTGTTTTTT.

The CDR3 reads CASSPRGGIDRDEQYF. The CDR3 DNA reads TGCGCCAGCAGCCCCAGGGGAGGGATCGATCGGGACGAGCAGTACTTC. The genes are TRBV5-1 and TRBJ2-7; D is possibly TRBD2 (7 bases). The CDR3 runs 16 residues. V lost 4 bases and J lost 5, with 22 bases in between. Germline V lookup: CDR1 SGHRS, CDR2 YFSETQ.